This T cell receptor beta chain derives from a study of T cells in Graves' hyperthyroidism and ophthalmopathy. At the level of the study: Peripheral blood was drawn at first diagnosis, prior to all treatment.

Germline CDR1 and CDR2: LGHDT and YNNKEL (reference sequence). The CDR3 runs 11 residues. Between the trimmed V and J ends, which lost 1 base and 10 bases, there was a span of 7 bases. TCR beta CDR3 regions were amplified from RNA. The TCR CDR3 first-round RT-PCR relied on the HTBI primer set. Each CDR3 protein gets one entry after TCRdb re-called the multiplex PCR reads with MiXCR. The top ten clones hold roughly 10% of a sample with about 480,000 distinct CDR3 sequences, 24% of them seen once. The material sequenced was blood. This TCR derives from a woman aged 25 to 39 with Graves' ophthalmopathy. J is TRBJ2-5 and V is TRBV3-1; D is uncertain. The CDR3 DNA reads TGTGCCAGCAGCCAAGTGGCCTTCCAGTACTTC. This sequence encodes CASSQVAFQYF.